The T cell receptor (beta chain) under discussion was sequenced for a study of blood T cell repertoires in COVID-19. Across the whole study: In each case, the material was cDNA or gDNA derived from T cells, B-cell-depleted T cells, or PBMCs.

The CDR3 consists of 14 residues. The trim removed 3 bases at V and 6 bases at J, leaving 6 bases unmatched. From germline, CDR1 is LNHDA and CDR2 SQIVND (reference sequence). Libraries were prepared by immunoSEQ multiplex PCR; TCRdb keeps only in-frame clonotypes and omits some of them. Of fewer than 250,000 clones in the sample, less than 90% were seen once. All enrollees were about 18 to 100 years old and from approximately 24 US areas. Cohorts were assigned according to the clinical history that participants reported. Material for sequencing was PBMCs or T cells enriched from blood (not recorded which). The TCR sequence derives from a young woman who had been exposed to COVID-19. The chain joins TRBV19 to TRBJ2-7; 9 bases match TRBD2. The CDR3 nucleotides read TGTGCCAGTAGTATCATTGCGGGGGGGCTCGAGCAGTACTTC. As protein: CASSIIAGGLEQYF. Full variable domain (outside the CDR3, taken from reference TRBV19 and TRBJ2-7): DGGITQSPKYLFRKEGQNVTLSCEQNLNHDAMYWYRQDPGQGLRLIYYSQIVNDFQKGDIAEGYSVSREKKESFPLTVTSAQKNPTAFYLCASSIIAGGLEQYFGPGTRLTVT.